The source of this TCR beta chain is a study of T cell responses to AZD1222 COVID-19 vaccine. Overall study results and limits: Repertoires were collected only later (after the peak T cell response had occurred). White British donors predominated, females outnumbered males, and clonal diversity was possibly underestimated. Spike was spanned by vaccine-associated CD4 TCRs, with dominance at 160-218 and 743-854.

Points on this clone: Its specificity is not known. Compared with germline, one end of the junction differs, possibly owing to a read error.

The CDR3 runs to 15 residues. Germline V CDR1 and CDR2: MDHEN, SYDVKM. The protocol was immunoSEQ multiplex PCR, while the TCRdb copy is restricted to in-frame clones and leaves out a portion. The table shows 110,000 to 150,000 clones, with 90% to 95% occurring only once. The chain employs TRBV28 and TRBJ1-2, with TRBD1 identical over 7 bases. This receptor was identified in an adult who had recovered from COVID-19. The specimen was peripheral blood, collected after recovery from COVID-19. DNA of the CDR3: TGTGCCAGCACTTTACCGGGACAGAATAACTATGGCTACACCTTC. Its translation: CASTLPGQNNYGYTF.